This record concerns one T cell receptor (beta chain) sequence. Its antigen is unidentified. As for time point: baseline, week 1 (first vaccination visit). Treatment here: pre-vaccination baseline after standard-of-care therapy. This entry comes from a study of a mutant IDH1 vaccine in newly diagnosed glioma. Whole-study context: Sex distribution of treated patients was around 62% male and roughly 40% female; mean age was about 40 years. Most patients had received both radiotherapy and temozolomide, the prior options being radiotherapy, temozolomide, or both. General study points: Pseudoprogression seemed unlinked to shifts in top peripheral T cell clonotypes. The vaccine induced immune responses, and these occurred in around 93% of patients.

TCRdb's table, derived via immunoSEQ multiplex PCR, lists solely in-frame clones and lacks some. This sample yields about 88,000 clones, of which roughly four fifths are seen a single time; around 5% belongs to the top ten. The TCR was taken from a man in his forties with glioma. Some clones in this sample may be carry-over from other donors' samples. Sequenced material: PBMCs, taken from a glioma patient treated with radiotherapy, temozolomide or both.

Here the CDR3 DNA reads TGTGCCAGTAGTATGCGTCCAGGACTAGCGGGGGACGAGCAGTACTTC. Translation: CASSMRPGLAGDEQYF. This rearrangement joins TRBV19 to TRBJ2-7, with 13 bases that match TRBD2. Unmatched junction bases numbered 7, after V lost 3 bases and J lost 5 bases. The V gene's germline CDR1 is LNHDA and CDR2 SQIVND (reference sequence). The CDR3 length is 16 residues.